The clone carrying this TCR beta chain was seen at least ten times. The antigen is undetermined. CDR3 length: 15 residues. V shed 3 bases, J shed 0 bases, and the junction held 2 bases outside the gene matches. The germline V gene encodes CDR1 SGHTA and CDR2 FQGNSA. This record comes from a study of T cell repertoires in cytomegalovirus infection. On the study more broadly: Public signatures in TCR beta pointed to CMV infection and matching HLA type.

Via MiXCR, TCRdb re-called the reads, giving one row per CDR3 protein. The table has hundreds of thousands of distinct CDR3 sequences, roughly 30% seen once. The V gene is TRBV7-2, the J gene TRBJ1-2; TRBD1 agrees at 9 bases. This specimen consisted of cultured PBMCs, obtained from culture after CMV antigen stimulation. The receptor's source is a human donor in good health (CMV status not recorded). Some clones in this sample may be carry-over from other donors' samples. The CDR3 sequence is CASSFGDRANYGYTF. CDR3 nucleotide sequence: TGTGCCAGCAGCTTCGGGGACAGGGCTAACTATGGCTACACCTTC. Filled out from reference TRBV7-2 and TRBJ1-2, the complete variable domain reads GAGVSQSPSNKVTEKGKDVELRCDPISGHTALYWYRQSLGQGLEFLIYFQGNSAPDKSGLPSDRFSAERTGGSVSTLTIQRTQQEDSAVYLCASSFGDRANYGYTFGSGTRLTVV.